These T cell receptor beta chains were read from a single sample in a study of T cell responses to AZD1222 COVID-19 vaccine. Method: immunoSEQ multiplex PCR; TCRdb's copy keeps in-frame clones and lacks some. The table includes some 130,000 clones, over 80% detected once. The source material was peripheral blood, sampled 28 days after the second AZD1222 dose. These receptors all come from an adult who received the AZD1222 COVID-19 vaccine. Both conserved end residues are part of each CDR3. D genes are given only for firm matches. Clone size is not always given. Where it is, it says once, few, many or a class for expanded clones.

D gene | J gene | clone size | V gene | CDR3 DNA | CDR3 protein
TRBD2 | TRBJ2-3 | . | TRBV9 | TGTGCCAGCAGCGCATACGTAGGTAGCGGGGATACGCAGTATTTT | CASSAYVGSGDTQYF
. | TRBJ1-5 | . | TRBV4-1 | TGCGCCAGCAGCCAGCTTTCCGTTCCCCCCAATCAGCCCCAGCATTTT | CASSQLSVPPNQPQHF
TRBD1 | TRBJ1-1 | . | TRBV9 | TGTGCCAGCAGCGTAGGGACAGGATATGTGAACACTGAAGCTTTCTTT | CASSVGTGYVNTEAFF
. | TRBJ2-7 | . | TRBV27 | TGTGCCAGCGGCTCCATTCCCGCCCAGTACTTC | CASGSIPAQYF
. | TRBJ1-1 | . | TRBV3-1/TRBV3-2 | TGTGCCAGCAGCCAAGTCGACGGGAGGGTGAGGAAGAACACTGAAGCTTTCTTT | CASSQVDGRVRKNTEAFF
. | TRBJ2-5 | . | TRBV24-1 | TGTGCCACCAGTGAAGAACGTGAGTACCAAGAGACCCAGTACTTC | CATSEEREYQETQYF
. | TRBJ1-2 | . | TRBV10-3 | TGTGCCATCAGTGAGATGGACGCCAACTCCTACACCTTC | CAISEMDANSYTF
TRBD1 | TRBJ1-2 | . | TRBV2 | TGTGCCAGCAGTCTACGACAGGGGAGGGGTGGCTACACCTTC | CASSLRQGRGGYTF
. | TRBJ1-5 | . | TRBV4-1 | TGCGCCAGCAGCCAAGGGTCGGGACAGCCCCAGCATTTT | CASSQGSGQPQHF
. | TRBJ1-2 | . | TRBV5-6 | TGTGCCAGCAGCAAACAATGGGGCTACACCTTC | CASSKQWGYTF
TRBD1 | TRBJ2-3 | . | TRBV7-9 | TGTGCCAGCAGCTCGGGACAGGGGGTACTGGATACGCAGTATTTT | CASSSGQGVLDTQYF
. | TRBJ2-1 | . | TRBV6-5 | TGTGCCAGCAGTTACGGACTAGGGGGGCCAAATGAGCAGTTCTTC | CASSYGLGGPNEQFF
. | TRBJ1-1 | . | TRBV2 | TGTGCCAGCAGAATAGGACGGTTCGAAGCTTTCTTT | CASRIGRFEAFF
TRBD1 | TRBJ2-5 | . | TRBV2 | TGTGCCAGCAGCCAGCGACAGGGATACCAAGAGACCCAGTACTTC | CASSQRQGYQETQYF
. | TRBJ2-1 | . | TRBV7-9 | TGTGCCAGCAGCCCCGCGGGGTGGAATGAGCAGTTCTTC | CASSPAGWNEQFF
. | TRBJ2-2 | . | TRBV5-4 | TGTGCCAGCAGCTTCTATAACGTCGGGGAGCTGTTTTTT | CASSFYNVGELFF
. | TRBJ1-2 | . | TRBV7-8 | TGTGCCAGCAGCTCGGACAGATCCGCCTATGGCTACACCTTC | CASSSDRSAYGYTF
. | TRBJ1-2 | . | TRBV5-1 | TGCGCCAGCAGCTTGGAACGGCCCTATGGCTACACCTTC | CASSLERPYGYTF
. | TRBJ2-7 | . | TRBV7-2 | TGTGCCAGCAGCGGGTCCTGGAGCGTCGAGCAGTACTTC | CASSGSWSVEQYF
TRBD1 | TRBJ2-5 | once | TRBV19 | TGTGCCAGTGGACAGGGGATCGGGGAGACCCAGTACTTC | CASGQGIGETQYF
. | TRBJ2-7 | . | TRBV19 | TGTGCCAGTAGTTCCGGGCCCGGCTACGAGCAGTACTTC | CASSSGPGYEQYF
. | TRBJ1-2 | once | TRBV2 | TGTGCCAGCAGTCAAAAACAGGGTTGGGGTGGCTACACCTTC | CASSQKQGWGGYTF
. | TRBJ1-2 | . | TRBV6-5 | TGTGCCAGCACTGCCCAGGGCGGTGCGGATGGCTACACCTTC | CASTAQGGADGYTF
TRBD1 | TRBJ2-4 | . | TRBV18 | TGTGCCAGCTCACCCCAGGGGGACGGGAAAAACATTCAGTACTTC | CASSPQGDGKNIQYF
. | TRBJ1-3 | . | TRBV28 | TGTGCCAGCAGTCCGATGGGAAACACCATATATTTT | CASSPMGNTIYF
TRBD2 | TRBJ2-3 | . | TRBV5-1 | TGCGCCAGCAGCTTGGCAAGGGGACCAGGACTAGGTTGGGATACGCAGTATTTT | CASSLARGPGLGWDTQYF
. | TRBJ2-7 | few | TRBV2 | TGTGCCGGCGGAGCCGATCGACAGGCTAACTACGAGCAGTACTTC | CAGGADRQANYEQYF
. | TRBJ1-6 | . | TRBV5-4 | TGTGCCAGCAGCGGGACACAGGACGTATCTTCACCCCTCCACTTT | CASSGTQDVSSPLHF
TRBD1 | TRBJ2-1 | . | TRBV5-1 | TGCGCCAGCAGCACCCGACAGGGGGGGAATGAGCAGTTCTTC | CASSTRQGGNEQFF
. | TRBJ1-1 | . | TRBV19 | TGTGCCAGTAGTATGAGGGGCGTCACTGAAGCTTTCTTT | CASSMRGVTEAFF
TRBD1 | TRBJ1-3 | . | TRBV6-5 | TGTGCCAGCAGGAATAGACAGGGGGCTGGAAACACCATATATTTT | CASRNRQGAGNTIYF
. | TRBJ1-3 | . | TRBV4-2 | TGTGCCAGCAGCCGAGAGGCGAGAGGAAACACCATATATTTT | CASSREARGNTIYF
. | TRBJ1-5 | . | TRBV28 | TGTGCCAGCGAAGACAATTCTGCGCATCAGCCCCAGCATTTT | CASEDNSAHQPQHF
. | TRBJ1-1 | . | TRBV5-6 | TGTGCCAGCAGCTTCTGGGTTCTCGGCACTGAAGCTTTCTTT | CASSFWVLGTEAFF
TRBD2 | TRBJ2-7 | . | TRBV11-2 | TGTGCCAGCAGCAGAGAATCCGGGACTAGCGGGGGGTGGGAGCAGTACTTC | CASSRESGTSGGWEQYF
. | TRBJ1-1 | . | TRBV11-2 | TGTGCCAGCAGCCGATTGGGGAGCACTGAAGCTTTCTTT | CASSRLGSTEAFF
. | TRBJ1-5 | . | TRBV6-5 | TGTGCCAGCAGGTGGGCAGGGGATCAGCCCCAGCATTTT | CASRWAGDQPQHF
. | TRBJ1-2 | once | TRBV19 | TGTGCCAGTCGACAGGCTGCCTATGGCTACACCTTC | CASRQAAYGYTF
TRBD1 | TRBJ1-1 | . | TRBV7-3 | TGTGCCAGCAGCTTAAAAGGGACAGGGCAGACTTTCTTT | CASSLKGTGQTFF
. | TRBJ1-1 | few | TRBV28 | TGTGCCAGCGCCTCATGGGACATATCGGGATTGAGCACTGAAGCTTTCTTT | CASASWDISGLSTEAFF
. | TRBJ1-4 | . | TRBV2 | TGTGCCAGCAGTCGACCCCTAGTAAATGAAAAACTGTTTTTT | CASSRPLVNEKLFF
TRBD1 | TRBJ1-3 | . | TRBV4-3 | TGCGCCAGCAGCCAAGAGCTGGGGACAGGGTACACCATATATTTT | CASSQELGTGYTIYF
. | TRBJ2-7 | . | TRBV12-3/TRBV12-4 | TGTGCCAGCAGTCCTGCGGGCCATGAAGAGCAGTACTTC | CASSPAGHEEQYF
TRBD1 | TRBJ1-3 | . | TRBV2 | TGTGCCAGCAGAAGGGGGCTATTGAGTGGAAACACCATATATTTT | CASRRGLLSGNTIYF
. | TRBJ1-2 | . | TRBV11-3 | TGTGCCAGCAGCACGGACCAGGGTGTCTATGGCTACACCTTC | CASSTDQGVYGYTF